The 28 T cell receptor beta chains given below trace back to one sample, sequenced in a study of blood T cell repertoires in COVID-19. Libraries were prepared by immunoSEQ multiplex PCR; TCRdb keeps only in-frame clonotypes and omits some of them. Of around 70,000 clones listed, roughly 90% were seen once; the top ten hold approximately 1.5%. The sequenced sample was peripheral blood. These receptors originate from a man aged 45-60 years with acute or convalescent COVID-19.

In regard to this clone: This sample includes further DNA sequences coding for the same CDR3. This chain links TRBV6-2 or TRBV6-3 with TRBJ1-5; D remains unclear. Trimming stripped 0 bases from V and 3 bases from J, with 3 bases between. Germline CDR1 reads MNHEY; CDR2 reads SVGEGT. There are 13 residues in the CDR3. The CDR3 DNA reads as TGTGCCAGCAGTTACTCCCACAATCAGCCCCAGCATTTT. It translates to CASSYSHNQPQHF.

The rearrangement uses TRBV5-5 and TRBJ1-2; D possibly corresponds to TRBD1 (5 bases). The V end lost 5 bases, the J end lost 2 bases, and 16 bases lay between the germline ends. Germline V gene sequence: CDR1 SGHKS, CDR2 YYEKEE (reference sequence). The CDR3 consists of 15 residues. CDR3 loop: CASSWTLGVNYGYTF. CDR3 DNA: TGTGCCAGCAGTTGGACATTAGGGGTGAACTATGGCTACACCTTC.

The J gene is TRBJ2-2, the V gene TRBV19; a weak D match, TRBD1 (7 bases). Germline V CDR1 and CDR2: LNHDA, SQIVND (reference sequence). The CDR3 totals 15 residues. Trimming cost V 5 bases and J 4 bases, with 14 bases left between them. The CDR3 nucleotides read TGTGCCAGTAGTTCCGCGGGACAGACCACCGGGGAGCTGTTTTTT. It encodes CASSSAGQTTGELFF.

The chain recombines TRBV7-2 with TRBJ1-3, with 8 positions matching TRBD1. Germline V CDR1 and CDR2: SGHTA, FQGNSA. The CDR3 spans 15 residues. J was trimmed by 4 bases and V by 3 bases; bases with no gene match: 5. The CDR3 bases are TGTGCCAGCAGCTTCCCGGACAGGGCGGGAAACACCATATATTTT. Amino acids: CASSFPDRAGNTIYF.

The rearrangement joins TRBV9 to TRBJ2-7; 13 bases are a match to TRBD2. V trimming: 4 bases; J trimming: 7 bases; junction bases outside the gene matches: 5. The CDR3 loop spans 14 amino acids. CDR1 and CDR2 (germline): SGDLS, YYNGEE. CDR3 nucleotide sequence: TGTGCCAGCAGCCCCGGACTAGCGGGAGAGGAGCAGTACTTC. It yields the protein CASSPGLAGEEQYF.

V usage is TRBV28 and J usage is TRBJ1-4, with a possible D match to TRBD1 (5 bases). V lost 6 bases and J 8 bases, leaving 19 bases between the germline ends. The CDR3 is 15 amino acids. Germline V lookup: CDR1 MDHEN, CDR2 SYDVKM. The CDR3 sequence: CASSTPGQGQEKLFF. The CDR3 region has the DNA TGTGCCAGCAGCACCCCTGGACAAGGTCAGGAAAAACTGTTTTTT.

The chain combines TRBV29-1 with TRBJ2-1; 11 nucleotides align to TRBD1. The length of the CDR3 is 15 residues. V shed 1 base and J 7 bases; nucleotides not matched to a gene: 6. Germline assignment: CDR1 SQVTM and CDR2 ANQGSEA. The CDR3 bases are TGCAGCGTTGAAGTTCTGGACAGGGGGCGGAATGAGCAGTTCTTC. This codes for CSVEVLDRGRNEQFF.

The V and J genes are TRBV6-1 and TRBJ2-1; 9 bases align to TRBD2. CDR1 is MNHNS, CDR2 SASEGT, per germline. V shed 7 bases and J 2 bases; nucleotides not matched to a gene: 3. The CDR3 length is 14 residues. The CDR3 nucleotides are TGTGCCAGCACCGTAGCGGGGGCCTACAATGAGCAGTTCTTC. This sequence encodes CASTVAGAYNEQFF.

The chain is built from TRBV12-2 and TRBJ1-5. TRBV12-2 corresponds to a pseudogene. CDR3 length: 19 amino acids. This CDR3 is CASRSLVVFFGLANQPQHF. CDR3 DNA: TGTGCAAGTCGCTCCCTTGTAGTTTTCTTCGGCCTAGCGAATCAGCCCCAGCATTTT.

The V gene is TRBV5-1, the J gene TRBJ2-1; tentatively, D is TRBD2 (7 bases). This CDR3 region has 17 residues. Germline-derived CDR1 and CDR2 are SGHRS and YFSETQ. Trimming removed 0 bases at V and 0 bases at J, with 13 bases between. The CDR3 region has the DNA TGCGCCAGCAGCTTGGAGGGGGGGTCAAGCTCCTACAATGAGCAGTTCTTC. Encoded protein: CASSLEGGSSSYNEQFF.

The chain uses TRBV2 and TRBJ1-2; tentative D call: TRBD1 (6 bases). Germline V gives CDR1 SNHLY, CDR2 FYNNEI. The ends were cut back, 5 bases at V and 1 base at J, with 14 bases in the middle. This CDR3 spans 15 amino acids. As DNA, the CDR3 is TGTGCCAGCAGTCCCACAGGGAGACTTAACTATGGCTACACCTTC. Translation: CASSPTGRLNYGYTF.

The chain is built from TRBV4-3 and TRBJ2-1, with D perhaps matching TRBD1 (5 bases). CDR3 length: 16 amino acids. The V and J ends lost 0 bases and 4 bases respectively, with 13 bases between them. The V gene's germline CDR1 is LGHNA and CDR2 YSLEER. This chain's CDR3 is CASSQDAGSPYNEQFF. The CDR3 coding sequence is TGCGCCAGCAGCCAAGATGCAGGGTCCCCGTACAATGAGCAGTTCTTC.

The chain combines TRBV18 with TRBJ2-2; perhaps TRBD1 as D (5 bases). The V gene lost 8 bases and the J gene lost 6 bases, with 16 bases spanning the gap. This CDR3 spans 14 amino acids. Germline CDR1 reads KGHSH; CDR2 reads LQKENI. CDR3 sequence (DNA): TGTGCCAGCACGTGGACACAGGACGCCGGGGAGCTGTTTTTT. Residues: CASTWTQDAGELFF.

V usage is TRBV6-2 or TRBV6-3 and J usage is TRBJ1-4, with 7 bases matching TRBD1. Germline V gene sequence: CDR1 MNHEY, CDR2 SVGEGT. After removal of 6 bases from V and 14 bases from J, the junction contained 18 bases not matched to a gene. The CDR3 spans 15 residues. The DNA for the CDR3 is TGTGCCAGCAGCCCAGGGGGACCGCGTGGTCGTGTTCTGTTTTTT. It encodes CASSPGGPRGRVLFF.

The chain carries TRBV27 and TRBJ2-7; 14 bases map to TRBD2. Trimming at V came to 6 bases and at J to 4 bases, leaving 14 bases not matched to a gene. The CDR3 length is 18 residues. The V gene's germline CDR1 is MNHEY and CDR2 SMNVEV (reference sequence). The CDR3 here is CASRPGLAGVGFVYEQYF. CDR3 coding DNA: TGTGCCAGCAGGCCGGGACTAGCGGGAGTGGGTTTTGTTTACGAGCAGTACTTC.

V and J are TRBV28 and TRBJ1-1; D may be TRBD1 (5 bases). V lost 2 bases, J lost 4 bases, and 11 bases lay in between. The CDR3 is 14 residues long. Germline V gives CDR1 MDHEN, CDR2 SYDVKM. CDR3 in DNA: TGTGCCAGCAGTTTACTGGCCCAGGGCACTGAAGCTTTCTTT. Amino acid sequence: CASSLLAQGTEAFF.

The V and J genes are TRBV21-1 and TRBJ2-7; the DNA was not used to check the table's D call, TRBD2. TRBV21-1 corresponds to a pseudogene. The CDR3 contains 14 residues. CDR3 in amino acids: CASSRLAALYEQYV. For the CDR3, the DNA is TGTGCCAGCAGCAGACTAGCAGCCCTCTACGAGCAGTACGTC.

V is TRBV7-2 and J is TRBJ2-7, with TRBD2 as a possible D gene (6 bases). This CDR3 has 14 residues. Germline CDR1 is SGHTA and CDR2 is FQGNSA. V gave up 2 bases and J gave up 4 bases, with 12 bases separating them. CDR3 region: CASSLQTSRYEQYF. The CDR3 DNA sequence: TGTGCCAGCAGCTTACAGACTAGTAGGTACGAGCAGTACTTC.

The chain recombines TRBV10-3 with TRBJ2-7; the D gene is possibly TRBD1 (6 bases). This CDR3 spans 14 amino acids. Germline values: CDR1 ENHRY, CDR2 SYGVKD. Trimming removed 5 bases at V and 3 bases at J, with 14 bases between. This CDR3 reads CAISHRVEGYEQYF. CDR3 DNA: TGTGCCATCAGTCACAGGGTAGAAGGCTACGAGCAGTACTTC.

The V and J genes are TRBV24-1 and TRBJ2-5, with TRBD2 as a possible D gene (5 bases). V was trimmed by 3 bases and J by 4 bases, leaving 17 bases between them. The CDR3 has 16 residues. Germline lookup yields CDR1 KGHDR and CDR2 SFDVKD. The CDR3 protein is CATSDLGSLGGETQYF. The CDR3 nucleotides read TGTGCCACCAGTGATCTGGGTTCTCTCGGAGGAGAGACCCAGTACTTC.

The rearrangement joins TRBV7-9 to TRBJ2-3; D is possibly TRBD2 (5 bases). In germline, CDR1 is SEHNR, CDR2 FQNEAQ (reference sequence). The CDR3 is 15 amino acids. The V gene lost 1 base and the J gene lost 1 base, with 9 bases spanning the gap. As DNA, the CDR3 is TGTGCCAGCAGCTTAGTACGGGGTGGCACAGATACGCAGTATTTT. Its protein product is CASSLVRGGTDTQYF.

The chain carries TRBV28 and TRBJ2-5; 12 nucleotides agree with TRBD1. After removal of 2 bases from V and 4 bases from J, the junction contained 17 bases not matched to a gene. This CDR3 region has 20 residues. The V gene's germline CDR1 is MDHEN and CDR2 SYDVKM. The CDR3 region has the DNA TGTGCCAGCAGTTTAATAAAAGGGACAGGGGGCATGGGAGGGCTAGAGACCCAGTACTTC. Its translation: CASSLIKGTGGMGGLETQYF.

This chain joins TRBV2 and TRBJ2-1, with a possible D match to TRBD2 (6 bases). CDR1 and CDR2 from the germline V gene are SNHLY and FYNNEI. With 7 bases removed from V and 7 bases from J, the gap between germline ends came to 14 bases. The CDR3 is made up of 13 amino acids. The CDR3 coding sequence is TGTGCCAGCACCTATCGGGCGGGGAATGAGCAGTTCTTC. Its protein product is CASTYRAGNEQFF. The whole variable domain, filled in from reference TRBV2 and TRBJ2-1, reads EPEVTQTPSHQVTQMGQEVILRCVPISNHLYFYWYRQILGQKVEFLVSFYNNEISEKSEIFDDQFSVERPDGSNFTLKIRSTKLEDSAMYFCASTYRAGNEQFFGPGTRLTVL.

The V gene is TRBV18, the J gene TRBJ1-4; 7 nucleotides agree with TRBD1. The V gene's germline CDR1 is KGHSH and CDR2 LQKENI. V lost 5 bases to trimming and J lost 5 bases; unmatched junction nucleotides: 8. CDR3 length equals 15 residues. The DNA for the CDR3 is TGTGCCAGCTCATCCTACAGGGGAAGGAATGAAAAACTGTTTTTT. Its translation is CASSSYRGRNEKLFF.

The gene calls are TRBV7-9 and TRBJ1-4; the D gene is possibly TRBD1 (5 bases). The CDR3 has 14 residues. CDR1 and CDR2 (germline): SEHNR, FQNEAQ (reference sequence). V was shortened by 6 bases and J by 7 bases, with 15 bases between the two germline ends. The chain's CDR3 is CASRMQGGGEKLFF. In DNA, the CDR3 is TGTGCCAGCAGAATGCAGGGAGGAGGTGAAAAACTGTTTTTT.

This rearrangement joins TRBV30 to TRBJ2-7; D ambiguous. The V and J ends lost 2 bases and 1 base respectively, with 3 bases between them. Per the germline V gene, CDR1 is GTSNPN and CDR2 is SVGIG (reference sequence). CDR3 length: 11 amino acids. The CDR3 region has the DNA TGTGCCTGGAGTCGGTCCTACGAGCAGTACTTC. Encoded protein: CAWSRSYEQYF.

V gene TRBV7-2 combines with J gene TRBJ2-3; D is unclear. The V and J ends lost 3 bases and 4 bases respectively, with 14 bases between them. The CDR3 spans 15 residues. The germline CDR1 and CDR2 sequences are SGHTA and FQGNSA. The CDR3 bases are TGTGCCAGCAGCTTCAGACTCCACGGCGCAGATACGCAGTATTTT. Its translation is CASSFRLHGADTQYF.

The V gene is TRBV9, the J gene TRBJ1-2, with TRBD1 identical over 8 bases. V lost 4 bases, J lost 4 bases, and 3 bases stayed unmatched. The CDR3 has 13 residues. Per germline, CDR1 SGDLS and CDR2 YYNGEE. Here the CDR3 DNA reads TGTGCCAGCAGCCCAGGGGGCCGCTATGGCTACACCTTC. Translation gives CASSPGGRYGYTF. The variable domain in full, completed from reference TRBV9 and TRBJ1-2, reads DSGVTQTPKHLITATGQRVTLRCSPRSGDLSVYWYQQSLDQGLQFLIQYYNGEERAKGNILERFSAQQFPDLHSELNLSSLELGDSALYFCASSPGGRYGYTFGSGTRLTVV.